The clone carrying this T cell receptor beta chain was recorded once. Its antigen remains unidentified. These data come from a study of T cell responses to AZD1222 COVID-19 vaccine. Study-level findings and limits: Mapped onto spike, vaccine-associated CD4 TCRs spanned it and were dominant at 160-218 and 743-854. White British ancestry dominated among donors, who included more females, and clonal diversity was possibly underestimated. Researchers took repertoire samples only after the peak T cell response had come.

The V gene's germline CDR1 is SGDLS and CDR2 YYNGEE. This CDR3 spans 15 amino acids. The V segment lost 0 bases and the J segment 6 bases; nucleotides outside the gene matches: 7. The repertoire was sequenced with immunoSEQ multiplex PCR; TCRdb's copy has only in-frame clones and lacks some. The sample holds roughly 170,000 clones, about nine tenths seen once. This receptor was taken from an adult in good health. This specimen consisted of peripheral blood, obtained on day 0 of AZD1222 vaccination. The chain employs TRBV9 and TRBJ2-3; TRBD1 aligns across 7 bases. CDR3 residues: CASSVGQGRGDTQYF. The CDR3 bases are TGTGCCAGCAGCGTAGGACAGGGTCGAGGGGATACGCAGTATTTT.